This TCR beta chain came from a study of molecular identifiers for immune sequencing clone quantification. Whole-study findings and limits: The sizes of highly expanded clones could be underestimated when identical TCR molecules share a barcode.

TCRdb reprocessed the PCR reads via MiXCR and lists one record per CDR3 protein. The table has about 500,000 distinct CDR3 sequences, 20% to 25% seen once. CDR3 length: 13 amino acids. Between the trimmed V and J ends, which lost 3 bases and 10 bases, there was a span of 13 bases. This clonotype was seen more than once but under ten times. Antigen specificity is unknown. This receptor was obtained from a human donor in good health. Some libraries in this study had Jurkat cell RNA spiked in. Sequenced: naive CD8+ T cells from blood, with Jurkat cell RNA spiked in. Subset given: FACS-sorted CD8+CD4-CCR7+CD45RA+ naive T cells. V and J are TRBV12-3 or TRBV12-4 and TRBJ2-1, with D perhaps matching TRBD1 (6 bases). CDR3 nucleotide sequence: TGTGCCAGCAGTTTCGGTGGGCAGGGGGAGCAGTTCTTC. It is translated as CASSFGGQGEQFF.